The 16 T cell receptor beta chains below were found in one sample sequenced in a study of T cells in Graves' hyperthyroidism and ophthalmopathy (dated by TCRdb to the late 2010s). Libraries came from multiplex PCR. This sample was sequenced with an Illumina HiSeq 2000. The TCR beta CDR3 regions were amplified from RNA transcripts. The TCR CDR3 was subjected to a first round of RT-PCR using the HTBI primer set and the Qiagen OneStep RT-PCR kit. TCRdb reprocessing: public reads trimmed at Q25 with fastp, clones called with MiXCR, in-frame beta chains kept. When rows share a CDR3 protein, they turn into one entry using the most common DNA and genes. Counted in this sample were approximately 600,000 distinct CDR3 sequences; around 20% of them appeared once. 34% of the sample is held by the ten biggest clonotypes. What was sequenced was blood. The source is a man aged 30 to 39 with Graves' ophthalmopathy.

Ten or more counts support this clonotype. This rearrangement joins TRBV7-2 to TRBJ1-3; no clear D gene. This CDR3 has 15 amino acids. CDR1 SGHTA and CDR2 FQGNSA come from the germline V gene. V was clipped by 2 bases and J by 0 bases, with 8 bases between them. The CDR3 region is CASSLMYSSGNTIYF. The DNA of the CDR3 is TGTGCCAGCAGCTTAATGTATAGCTCTGGAAACACCATATATTTT.

This clonotype was counted many times. V and J are TRBV5-1 and TRBJ2-1, with TRBD2 as a possible D gene (5 bases). The V gene lost 2 bases and the J gene lost 1 base, with 10 bases spanning the gap. Germline V lookup: CDR1 SGHRS, CDR2 YFSETQ. The CDR3 has 15 residues. The CDR3 DNA is TGCGCCAGCAGCTTAGTGGGAGATTCCTACAATGAGCAGTTCTTC. This encodes CASSLVGDSYNEQFF.

The chain links TRBV20-1 to TRBJ2-7; 11 bases map to TRBD2. V was pared by 0 bases and J by 0 bases, with 4 bases of the junction left unmatched. The germline V gene encodes CDR1 DFQATT and CDR2 SNEGSKA (reference sequence). The CDR3 consists of 16 residues. DNA of the CDR3: TGCAGTGCTAGAGATCTCACTAGCGGGAGCTCCTACGAGCAGTACTTC. The encoded protein is CSARDLTSGSSYEQYF.

This clonotype was seen many times. The genes are TRBV28 and TRBJ2-3, with 11 bases aligning to TRBD2. The CDR3 spans 16 residues. J lost 5 bases, V lost 8 bases, and 12 bases had no gene match. CDR1 and CDR2 (germline): MDHEN, SYDVKM. As DNA, the CDR3 is TGTGCCAGCGAAAAACCAACTAGCGGGAGAGTAGATACGCAGTATTTT. Translation gives CASEKPTSGRVDTQYF.

The rearrangement joins TRBV7-2 to TRBJ1-1; 9 positions match TRBD1. Germline trimming cut 3 bases from V and 4 bases from J; bases unmatched to any gene: 6. The length of the CDR3 is 15 residues. Germline CDR1 and CDR2: SGHTA and FQGNSA. The CDR3 sequence: CASSFRTGAGTEAFF. The CDR3 bases are TGTGCCAGCAGCTTCCGGACAGGGGCGGGCACTGAAGCTTTCTTT.

This clonotype was recorded many times. The chain has TRBV29-1 and TRBJ1-2; TRBD1 might be the D (5 bases). Trimming shortened V by 2 bases and J by 7 bases, and 11 bases separated the two germline ends. Germline CDR1 is SQVTM and CDR2 is ANQGSEA. The CDR3 extends over 12 amino acids. As DNA, the CDR3 is TGCAGCGTTGAACAGGGCCTAGGTGGCTACACCTTC. It is translated as CSVEQGLGGYTF. Filled out from reference TRBV29-1 and TRBJ1-2, the complete variable domain reads SAVISQKPSRDICQRGTSLTIQCQVDSQVTMMFWYRQQPGQSLTLIATANQGSEATYESGFVIDKFPISRPNLTFSTLTVSNMSPEDSSIYLCSVEQGLGGYTFGSGTRLTVV.

V and J are TRBV20-1 and TRBJ2-7, with D maybe TRBD2 (5 bases). Germline V gene lookup returns CDR1 DFQATT and CDR2 SNEGSKA (reference sequence). The CDR3 loop spans 15 amino acids. Deletions cut 1 base from V and 1 base from J, with 14 bases between. For the CDR3, the DNA is TGCAGTGCTAGAGGCTCCGGACTGGGGTCCTACGAGCAGTACTTC. The encoded protein is CSARGSGLGSYEQYF.

This clonotype has just a few counts. The rearrangement uses TRBV6-2 or TRBV6-3 and TRBJ1-4; D remains unclear. The length of the CDR3 is 15 residues. Trimming took off 2 bases at V and 2 bases at J, with 9 bases between the two ends. Germline V gene sequence: CDR1 MNHEY, CDR2 SVGEGT. This CDR3 is CASSYRRTTNEKLFF. DNA of the CDR3: TGTGCCAGCAGTTACCGACGGACGACTAATGAAAAACTGTTTTTT.

This clonotype came up a few times. The chain joins TRBV27 to TRBJ1-5; possible D gene TRBD1, 5 bases. Trimming cost V 1 base and J 7 bases, with 8 bases left between them. CDR1 MNHEY and CDR2 SMNVEV come from the germline V gene (reference sequence). This CDR3 contains 13 residues. CDR3 nucleotide sequence: TGTGCCAGCAGTTTATGGGGACGGCAGCCCCAGCATTTT. Protein product: CASSLWGRQPQHF.

This clonotype was seen at least ten times. The chain links TRBV20-1 to TRBJ1-5; TRBD1 is a possible D gene (6 bases). V was clipped by 6 bases and J by 0 bases, with 12 bases between them. Germline CDR1 reads DFQATT; CDR2 reads SNEGSKA (reference sequence). This CDR3 is built from 14 residues. CDR3: CSAEQGFSNQPQHF. CDR3 coding DNA: TGCAGTGCCGAACAGGGTTTTAGCAATCAGCCCCAGCATTTT.

The chain carries TRBV6-7 and TRBJ2-2; D is unresolved. TRBV6-7 is marked as an open reading frame, function uncertain. Trimming left V 5 bases short and J 3 bases short, with 16 bases between. This CDR3 is built from 16 residues. The CDR3 loop reads CASSPSGKPDTGELFF. CDR3 nucleotides: TGTGCCAGCAGTCCTTCGGGCAAGCCCGACACCGGGGAGCTGTTTTTT.

This clonotype was seen a few times. The chain joins TRBV20-1 to TRBJ2-1, with a possible D match to TRBD2 (5 bases). CDR1 is DFQATT, CDR2 SNEGSKA, per germline (reference sequence). The CDR3 runs to 12 residues. V was cut by 6 bases and J by 6 bases, with 12 bases left in between. CDR3 sequence: CSADTSPNEQFF. In DNA form, the CDR3 reads TGCAGTGCCGATACTAGTCCCAATGAGCAGTTCTTC.

This clonotype was picked up many times. The rearrangement links TRBV27 to TRBJ2-5, with a weak D call TRBD1 (6 bases). CDR1 and CDR2 from the germline V gene are MNHEY and SMNVEV (reference sequence). V lost 4 bases and J 5 bases, leaving 17 bases between the germline ends. The length of the CDR3 is 15 residues. CDR3 region: CASSSPTGGGETQYF. The CDR3 nucleotides are TGTGCCAGCAGTTCCCCCACTGGGGGCGGGGAGACCCAGTACTTC.

This clonotype was counted a few times. This chain uses TRBV27 with TRBJ2-7; 7 bases are shared with TRBD2. Germline trimming cut 2 bases from V and 7 bases from J; bases unmatched to any gene: 8. Germline V gene sequence: CDR1 MNHEY, CDR2 SMNVEV (reference sequence). This CDR3 region has 14 residues. The CDR3 DNA sequence: TGTGCCAGCAGTTTACAAGCGGGGCTGGGGGAGCAGTACTTC. Residues: CASSLQAGLGEQYF.

There are a few counts of this clonotype. This chain uses TRBV5-1 with TRBJ1-2; TRBD1 might be the D (5 bases). With 5 bases removed from V and 4 bases from J, the gap between germline ends came to 12 bases. CDR1 SGHRS and CDR2 YFSETQ come from the germline V gene. The CDR3 is made up of 13 amino acids. CDR3 DNA: TGCGCCAGCAGAGGAAAAGGGACCTATGGCTACACCTTC. Its protein product is CASRGKGTYGYTF.

This clonotype was picked up a small number of times. V is TRBV5-1 and J is TRBJ2-7, with D tentatively TRBD1 or TRBD2 (5 bases each). CDR1 is SGHRS, CDR2 YFSETQ, per germline. The CDR3 extends over 14 amino acids. V lost 5 bases to trimming and J lost 0 bases, with 12 bases between them. The CDR3 is CASSSGDHSYEQYF. DNA for the CDR3: TGCGCCAGCAGTTCCGGGGACCACTCCTACGAGCAGTACTTC. The full variable domain, completed using reference TRBV5-1 and TRBJ2-7, is KAGVTQTPRYLIKTRGQQVTLSCSPISGHRSVSWYQQTPGQGLQFLFEYFSETQRNKGNFPGRFSGRQFSNSRSEMNVSTLELGDSALYLCASSSGDHSYEQYFGPGTRLTVT.